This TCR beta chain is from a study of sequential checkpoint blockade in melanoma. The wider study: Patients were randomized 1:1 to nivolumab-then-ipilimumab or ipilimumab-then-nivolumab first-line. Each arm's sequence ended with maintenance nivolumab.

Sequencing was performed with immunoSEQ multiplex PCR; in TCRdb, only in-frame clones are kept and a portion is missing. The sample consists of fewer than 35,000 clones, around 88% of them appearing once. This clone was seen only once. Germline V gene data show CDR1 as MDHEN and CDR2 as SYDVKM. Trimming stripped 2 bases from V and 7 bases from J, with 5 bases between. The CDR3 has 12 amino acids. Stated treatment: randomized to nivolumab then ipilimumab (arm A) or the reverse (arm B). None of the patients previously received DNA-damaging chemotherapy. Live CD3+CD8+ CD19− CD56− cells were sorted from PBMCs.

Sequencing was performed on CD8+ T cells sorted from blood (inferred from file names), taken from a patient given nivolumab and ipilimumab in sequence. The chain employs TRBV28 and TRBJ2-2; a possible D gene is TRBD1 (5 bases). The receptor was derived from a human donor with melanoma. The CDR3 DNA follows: TGTGCCAGCAGTTTAAGGGGCGGGGAGCTGTTTTTT. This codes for CASSLRGGELFF.